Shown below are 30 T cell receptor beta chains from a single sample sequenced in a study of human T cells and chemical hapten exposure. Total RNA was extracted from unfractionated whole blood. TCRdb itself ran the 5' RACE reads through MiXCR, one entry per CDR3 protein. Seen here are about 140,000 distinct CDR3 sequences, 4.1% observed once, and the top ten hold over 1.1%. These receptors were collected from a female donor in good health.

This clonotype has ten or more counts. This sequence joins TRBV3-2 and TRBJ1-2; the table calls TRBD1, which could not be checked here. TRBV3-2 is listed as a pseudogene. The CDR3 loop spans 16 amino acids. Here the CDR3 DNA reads TGTGCCAGCAGCCTCCTTTATCCGGGAGTCATGTGTGGCTACACCTTC. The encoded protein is CASSLLYPGVMCGYTF.

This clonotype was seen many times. CDR3 nucleotides: TGCGCCAGCAGCCAAGATGCCAGGACTAGCAGCCATCAGCCCCAGCATTTT. It is translated as CASSQDARTSSHQPQHF. The V call is TRBV4-3, the J call TRBJ1-5, with no clear D. Germline V gene lookup returns CDR1 LGHNA and CDR2 YSLEER. This CDR3 spans 17 amino acids. Trimming took 0 bases from V and 5 from J, leaving 17 bases between them.

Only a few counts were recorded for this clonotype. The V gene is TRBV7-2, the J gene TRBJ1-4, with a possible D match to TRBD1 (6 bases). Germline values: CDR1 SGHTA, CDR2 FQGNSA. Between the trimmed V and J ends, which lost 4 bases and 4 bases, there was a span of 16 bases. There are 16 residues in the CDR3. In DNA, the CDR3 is TGTGCCAGCAGCTCCAGATCGGCAGGGGTTAATGAAAAACTGTTTTTT. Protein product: CASSSRSAGVNEKLFF. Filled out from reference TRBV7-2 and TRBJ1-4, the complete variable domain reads GAGVSQSPSNKVTEKGKDVELRCDPISGHTALYWYRQSLGQGLEFLIYFQGNSAPDKSGLPSDRFSAERTGGSVSTLTIQRTQQEDSAVYLCASSSRSAGVNEKLFFGSGTQLSVL.

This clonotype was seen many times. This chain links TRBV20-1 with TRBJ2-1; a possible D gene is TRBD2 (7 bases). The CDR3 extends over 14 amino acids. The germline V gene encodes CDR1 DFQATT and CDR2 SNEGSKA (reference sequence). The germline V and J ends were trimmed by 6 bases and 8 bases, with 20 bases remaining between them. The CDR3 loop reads CSALTLGGADEQFF. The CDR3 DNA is TGCAGTGCCCTAACCCTTGGGGGGGCTGATGAGCAGTTCTTC.

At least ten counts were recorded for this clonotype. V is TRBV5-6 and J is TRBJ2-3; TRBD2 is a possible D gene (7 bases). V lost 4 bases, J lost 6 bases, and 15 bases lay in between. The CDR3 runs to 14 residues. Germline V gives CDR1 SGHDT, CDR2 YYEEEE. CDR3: CASSTRGAGDTQYF. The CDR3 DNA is TGTGCCAGCAGCACACGGGGGGCCGGGGATACGCAGTATTTT.

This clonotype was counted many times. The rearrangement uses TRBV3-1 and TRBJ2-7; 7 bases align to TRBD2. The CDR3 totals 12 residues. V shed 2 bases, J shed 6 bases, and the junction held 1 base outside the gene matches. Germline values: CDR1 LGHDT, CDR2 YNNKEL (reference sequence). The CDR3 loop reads CASSQTGGEQYF. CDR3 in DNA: TGTGCCAGCAGCCAAACGGGGGGCGAGCAGTACTTC.

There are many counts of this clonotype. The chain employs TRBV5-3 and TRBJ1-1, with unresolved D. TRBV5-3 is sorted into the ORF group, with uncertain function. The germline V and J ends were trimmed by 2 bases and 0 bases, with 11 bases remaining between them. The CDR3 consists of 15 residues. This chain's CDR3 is CARSLQGVMNTEAFF. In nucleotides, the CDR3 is TGTGCCAGAAGCTTACAAGGCGTCATGAACACTGAAGCTTTCTTT.

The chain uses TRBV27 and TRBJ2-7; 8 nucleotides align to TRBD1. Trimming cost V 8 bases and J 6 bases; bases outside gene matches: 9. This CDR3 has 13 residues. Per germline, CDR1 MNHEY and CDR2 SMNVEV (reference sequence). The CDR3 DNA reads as TGTGCCAGCTCCATGCAGGGGGCAGGCGAGCAGTACTTC. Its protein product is CASSMQGAGEQYF.

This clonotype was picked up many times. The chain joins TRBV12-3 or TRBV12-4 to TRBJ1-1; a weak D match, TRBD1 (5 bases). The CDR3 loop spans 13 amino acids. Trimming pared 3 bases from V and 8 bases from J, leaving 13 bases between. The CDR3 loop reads CASSFRVGAEAFF. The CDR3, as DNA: TGTGCCAGCAGTTTCCGGGTTGGGGCGGAAGCTTTCTTT.

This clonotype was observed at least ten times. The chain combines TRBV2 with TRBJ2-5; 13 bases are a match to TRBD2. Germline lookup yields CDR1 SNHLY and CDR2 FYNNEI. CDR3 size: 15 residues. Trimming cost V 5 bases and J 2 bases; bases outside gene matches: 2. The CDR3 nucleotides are TGTGCCAGCAGTCTGACTAGCGGGGGGCAAGAGACCCAGTACTTC. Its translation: CASSLTSGGQETQYF.

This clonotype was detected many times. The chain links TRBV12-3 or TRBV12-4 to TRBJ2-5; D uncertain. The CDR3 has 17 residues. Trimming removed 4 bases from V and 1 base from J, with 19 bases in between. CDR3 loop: CASSSGALGDSQETQYF. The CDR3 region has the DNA TGTGCCAGCAGTTCTGGAGCCTTAGGAGACTCCCAAGAGACCCAGTACTTC.

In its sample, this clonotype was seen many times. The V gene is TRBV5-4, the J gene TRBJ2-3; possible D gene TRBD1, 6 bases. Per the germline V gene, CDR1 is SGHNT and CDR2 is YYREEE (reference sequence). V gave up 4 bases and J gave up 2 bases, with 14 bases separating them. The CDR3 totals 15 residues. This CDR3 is CASSRQRGYTDTQYF. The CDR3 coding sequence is TGTGCCAGCAGCCGACAGAGGGGGTACACAGATACGCAGTATTTT.

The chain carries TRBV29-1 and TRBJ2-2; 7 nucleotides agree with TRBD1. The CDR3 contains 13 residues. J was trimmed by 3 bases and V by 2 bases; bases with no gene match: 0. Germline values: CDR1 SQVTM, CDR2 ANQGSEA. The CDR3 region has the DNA TGCAGCGTTGAACAGGGGGACACCGGGGAGCTGTTTTTT. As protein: CSVEQGDTGELFF.

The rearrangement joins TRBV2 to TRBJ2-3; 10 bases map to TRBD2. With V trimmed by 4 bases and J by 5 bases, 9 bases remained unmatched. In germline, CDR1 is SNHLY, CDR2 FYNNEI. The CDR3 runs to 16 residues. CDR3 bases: TGTGCCAGCAGTGCGATAGCGGGGGGTCCAGTAGATACGCAGTATTTT. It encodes CASSAIAGGPVDTQYF.

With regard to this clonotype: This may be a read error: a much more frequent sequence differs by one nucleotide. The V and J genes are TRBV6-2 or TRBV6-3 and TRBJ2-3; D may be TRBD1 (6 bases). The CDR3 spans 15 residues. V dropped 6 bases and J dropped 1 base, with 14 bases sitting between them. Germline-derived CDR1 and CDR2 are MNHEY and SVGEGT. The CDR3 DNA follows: TGTGCCAGCAGCCGTACAGGGAGCCGCACAGATACGCAGTATTTT. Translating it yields CASSRTGSRTDTQYF.

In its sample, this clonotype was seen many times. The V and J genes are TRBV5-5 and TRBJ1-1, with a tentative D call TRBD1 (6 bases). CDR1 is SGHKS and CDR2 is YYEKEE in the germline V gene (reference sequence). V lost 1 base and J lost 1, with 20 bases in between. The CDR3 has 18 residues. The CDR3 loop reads CASSLRQQGGLRNTEAFF. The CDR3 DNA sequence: TGTGCCAGCAGCTTGCGCCAACAGGGAGGGCTCAGGAACACTGAAGCTTTCTTT.

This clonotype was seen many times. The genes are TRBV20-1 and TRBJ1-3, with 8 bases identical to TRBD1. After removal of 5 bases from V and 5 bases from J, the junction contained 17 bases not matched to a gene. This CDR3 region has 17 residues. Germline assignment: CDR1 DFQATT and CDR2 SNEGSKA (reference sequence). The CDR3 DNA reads TGCAGTGCTCGACCTACAGGGGGGGTCGAAATCAGAAACACCATATATTTT. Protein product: CSARPTGGVEIRNTIYF.

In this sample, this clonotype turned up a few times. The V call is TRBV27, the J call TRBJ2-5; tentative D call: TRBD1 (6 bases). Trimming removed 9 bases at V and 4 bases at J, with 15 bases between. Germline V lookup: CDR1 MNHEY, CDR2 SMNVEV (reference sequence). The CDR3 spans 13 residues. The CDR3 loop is CARELGAVETQYF. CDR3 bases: TGTGCCAGAGAACTGGGGGCAGTAGAGACCCAGTACTTC.

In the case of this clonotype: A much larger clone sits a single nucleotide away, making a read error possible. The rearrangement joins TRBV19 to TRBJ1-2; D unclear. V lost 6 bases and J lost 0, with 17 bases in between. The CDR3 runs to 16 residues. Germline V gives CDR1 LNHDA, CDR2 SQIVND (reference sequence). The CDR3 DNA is TGTGCCAGTAGAATATCTGACGGAACTTCTAACTATGGCTACACCTTC. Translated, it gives CASRISDGTSNYGYTF.

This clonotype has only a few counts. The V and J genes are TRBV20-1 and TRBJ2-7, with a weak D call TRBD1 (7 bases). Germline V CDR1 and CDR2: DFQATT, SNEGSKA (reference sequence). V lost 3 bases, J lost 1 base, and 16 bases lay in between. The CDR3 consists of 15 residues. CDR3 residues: CSARLGQGGSYEQYF. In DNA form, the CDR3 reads TGCAGTGCTAGGCTGGGGCAGGGGGGATCCTACGAGCAGTACTTC.

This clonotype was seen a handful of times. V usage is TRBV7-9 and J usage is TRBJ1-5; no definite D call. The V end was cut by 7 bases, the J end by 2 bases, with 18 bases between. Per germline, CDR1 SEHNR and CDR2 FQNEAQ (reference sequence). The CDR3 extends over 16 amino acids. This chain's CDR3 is CASNLKQVPGNQPQHF. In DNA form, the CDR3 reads TGTGCCAGCAACCTAAAGCAAGTCCCGGGCAATCAGCCCCAGCATTTT.

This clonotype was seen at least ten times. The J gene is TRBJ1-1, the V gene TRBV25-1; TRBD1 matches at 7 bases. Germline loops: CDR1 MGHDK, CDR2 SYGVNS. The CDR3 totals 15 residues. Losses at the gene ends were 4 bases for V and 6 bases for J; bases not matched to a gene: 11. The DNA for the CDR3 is TGTGCCAGCAGTGCCGGGCGGACAGGCCTTCCTGAAGCTTTCTTT. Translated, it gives CASSAGRTGLPEAFF.

This CDR3 reads CSARDRRQGYNSPLHF. The CDR3 coding sequence is TGCAGTGCTAGAGACCGTCGACAGGGTTATAATTCACCCCTCCACTTT. This chain uses TRBV20-1 with TRBJ1-6, with 7 bases matching TRBD1. CDR3 length: 16 amino acids. The V and J ends lost 0 bases and 4 bases, in that order; junction bases with no gene match: 6. Germline CDR1 DFQATT, CDR2 SNEGSKA (reference sequence).

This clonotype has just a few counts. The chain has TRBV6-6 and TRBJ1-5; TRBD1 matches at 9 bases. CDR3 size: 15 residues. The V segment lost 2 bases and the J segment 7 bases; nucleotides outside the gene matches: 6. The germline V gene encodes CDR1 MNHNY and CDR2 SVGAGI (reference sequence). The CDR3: CASSYKGQGGQPQHF. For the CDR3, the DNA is TGTGCCAGCAGTTACAAGGGACAGGGAGGCCAGCCCCAGCATTTT.

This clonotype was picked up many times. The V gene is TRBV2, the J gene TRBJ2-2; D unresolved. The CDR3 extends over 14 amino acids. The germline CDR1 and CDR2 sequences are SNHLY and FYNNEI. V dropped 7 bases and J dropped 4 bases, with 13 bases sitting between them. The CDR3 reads CASTNLWGTGELFF. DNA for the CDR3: TGTGCCAGCACCAACCTTTGGGGCACCGGGGAGCTGTTTTTT.

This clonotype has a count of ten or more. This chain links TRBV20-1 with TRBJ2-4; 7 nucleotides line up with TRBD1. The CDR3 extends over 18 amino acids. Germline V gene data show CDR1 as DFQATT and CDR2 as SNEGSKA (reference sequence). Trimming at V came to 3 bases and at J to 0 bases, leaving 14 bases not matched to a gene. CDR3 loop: CSASTYESGGLAKNIQYF. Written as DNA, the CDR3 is TGCAGTGCTAGCACCTATGAGTCAGGGGGATTAGCCAAAAACATTCAGTACTTC.

DNA of the CDR3: TGTGCCAGCAGCTTAGCGCGTAGCGGGGGGGATCCCACAGATACGCAGTATTTT. It translates to CASSLARSGGDPTDTQYF. V and J are TRBV7-2 and TRBJ2-3; TRBD2 matches at 11 bases. The CDR3 contains 18 residues. Germline V gene sequence: CDR1 SGHTA, CDR2 FQGNSA. V was clipped by 0 bases and J by 2 bases; unmatched bases: 7.

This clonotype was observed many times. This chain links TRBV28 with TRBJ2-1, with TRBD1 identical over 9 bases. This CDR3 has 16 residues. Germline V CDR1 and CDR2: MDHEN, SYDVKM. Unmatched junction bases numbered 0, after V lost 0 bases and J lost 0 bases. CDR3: CASSLWGQGSYNEQFF. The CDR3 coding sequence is TGTGCCAGCAGTTTATGGGGACAGGGCTCCTACAATGAGCAGTTCTTC.

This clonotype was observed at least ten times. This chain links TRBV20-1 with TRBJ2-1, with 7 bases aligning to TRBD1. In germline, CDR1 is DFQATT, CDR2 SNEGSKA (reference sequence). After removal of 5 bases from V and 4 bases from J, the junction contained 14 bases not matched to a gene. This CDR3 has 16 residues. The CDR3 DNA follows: TGCAGTGCTCGCGGCTTAAGGGGGCTTCAATACAATGAGCAGTTCTTC. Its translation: CSARGLRGLQYNEQFF.

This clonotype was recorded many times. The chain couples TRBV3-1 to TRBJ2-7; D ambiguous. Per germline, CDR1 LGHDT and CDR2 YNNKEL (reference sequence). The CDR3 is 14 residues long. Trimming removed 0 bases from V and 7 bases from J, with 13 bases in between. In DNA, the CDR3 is TGTGCCAGCAGCCAAGATCCCAGGTCTGGGGAGCAGTACTTC. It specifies CASSQDPRSGEQYF.